This TCR beta chain stems from a study of blood T cells in healthy people across ages. V was pared by 7 bases and J by 8 bases, with 16 bases between. The CDR3 runs to 12 residues. The germline V gene encodes CDR1 SQVTM and CDR2 ANQGSEA. The second PCR ran about 6 to 11 cycles with a sample-barcoded 5' primer and J-beta primers. Each sample yielded at least 3 million CDR3-containing paired-end reads. Using its own MiXCR run on the 5' RACE reads, TCRdb lists one record per CDR3 protein. The data show about a million distinct CDR3 sequences, with just over 50% seen just once and roughly a fifth held by the top ten.

This chain connects TRBV29-1 to TRBJ2-3; possibly TRBD2 for D (6 bases). The clonotype was recovered from a woman in her sixties or seventies in good health. The sequencing input was blood. CDR3 sequence: CSDRSGGGTQYF. The CDR3 DNA reads TGCAGCGACCGTAGCGGTGGCGGTACGCAGTATTTT.